The clone carrying this T cell receptor (beta chain) turned up a few times. The CDR3 totals 16 residues. V dropped 5 bases and J dropped 0; count of bases not matched to a gene: 5. CDR1 SEHNR and CDR2 FQNEAQ come from the germline V gene (reference sequence). As for time point: new active TB diagnosis, blood taken before or within 7 days of starting treatment. HIV-seronegative South African adults aged 18 years or older had newly diagnosed active tuberculosis. The data stem from a study of T cells in tuberculosis. Looking at the study overall: T cells were selected with CD1B tetramers loaded with glucose monomycolate.

Method: immunoSEQ multiplex PCR; TCRdb's copy keeps in-frame clones and lacks some. The repertoire holds tens of thousands of clones, about 85% seen once, with just under 15% in the top ten. This chain connects TRBV7-9 to TRBJ2-7; 12 nucleotides align to TRBD2. This material consisted of PBMCs, taken at tuberculosis diagnosis. This TCR was sampled from an adult with tuberculosis. The CDR3 region has the DNA TGTGCCAGCAGCCCGGGGACTAGCGGGTTCTCCTACGAGCAGTACTTC. Translation gives CASSPGTSGFSYEQYF.